The 26 T cell receptor beta chains in this list originate from one sample, sequenced in a study of cytomegalovirus exposure and HLA in healthy donors. A multiplex PCR was run with 60 Vbeta primers and 13 Jbeta primers. The table came from immunoSEQ multiplex PCR; TCRdb's copy has only in-frame clones and leaves some out. The table has about 140,000 clones, roughly 60% seen once. Specimen: PBMCs. The receptors originated from a woman in her thirties or forties in good health and CMV-seronegative.

The chain joins TRBV6-1 to TRBJ1-2; D is uncertain. CDR1 and CDR2 (germline): MNHNS, SASEGT. This CDR3 is 13 amino acids long. V dropped 1 base and J dropped 7 bases, with 10 bases sitting between them. This chain's CDR3 is CASSEGGRTGYTF. The CDR3 DNA reads TGTGCCAGCAGTGAAGGAGGTAGAACTGGCTACACCTTC.

This chain uses TRBV11-1 with TRBJ2-2; 8 bases line up with TRBD1. This CDR3 has 15 amino acids. V shed 5 bases, J shed 6 bases, and the junction held 8 bases outside the gene matches. Looked up from germline, CDR1 is SGHAT and CDR2 is FQDESV (reference sequence). The CDR3 protein is CASSADRGWAGELFF. The CDR3 coding sequence is TGTGCCAGCAGCGCAGACAGGGGATGGGCCGGGGAGCTGTTTTTT.

This sequence joins TRBV7-3 and TRBJ1-1; D remains ambiguous. The V end lost 5 bases, the J end lost 0 bases, and 10 bases lay between the germline ends. Germline loops: CDR1 SGHTA, CDR2 FQGTGA. The CDR3 sequence is 14 residues long. The CDR3 sequence is CASSLLRVNTEAFF. The CDR3 nucleotides read TGTGCCAGCAGCCTCCTGCGGGTGAACACTGAAGCTTTCTTT.

In its sample, this clone was seen a few times. V is TRBV29-1 and J is TRBJ2-6; 10 bases are shared with TRBD1. Germline loops: CDR1 SQVTM, CDR2 ANQGSEA. The CDR3 covers 17 residues. V gave up 3 bases and J gave up 0 bases; unmatched junction bases: 5. CDR3 DNA: TGCAGCGTTGACCGACAGGGGGCTGGCTCTGGGGCCAACGTCCTGACTTTC. Protein: CSVDRQGAGSGANVLTF.

The chain links TRBV9 to TRBJ1-1; D unresolved. Trimming cost V 0 bases and J 0 bases, with 6 bases left between them. The CDR3 has 14 residues. Germline V gene lookup returns CDR1 SGDLS and CDR2 YYNGEE. This chain's CDR3 is CASSVGELNTEAFF. In DNA form, the CDR3 reads TGTGCCAGCAGCGTAGGGGAGCTGAACACTGAAGCTTTCTTT.

The chain joins TRBV19 to TRBJ1-5, with 7 bases aligning to TRBD1. Germline V lookup: CDR1 LNHDA, CDR2 SQIVND (reference sequence). The CDR3 consists of 15 residues. Trimming cost V 6 bases and J 6 bases; bases outside gene matches: 11. CDR3 coding DNA: TGTGCCAGTAGCCCCGGACAGGAAAGGAGTCAGCCCCAGCATTTT. It yields the protein CASSPGQERSQPQHF.

This chain links TRBV19 with TRBJ1-5; 7 bases fit TRBD1. CDR3 length equals 15 residues. Trimming at V came to 5 bases and at J to 5 bases, leaving 9 bases not matched to a gene. Per germline, CDR1 LNHDA and CDR2 SQIVND (reference sequence). The CDR3 nucleotides are TGTGCCAGTAGTTCGAGGCGGACAGGCGATCAGCCCCAGCATTTT. This codes for CASSSRRTGDQPQHF.

The CDR3 DNA reads TGTGCCAGCAGCCAAAACAGTCCGGTCGGAAACACCATATATTTT. It translates to CASSQNSPVGNTIYF. The V call is TRBV16, the J call TRBJ1-3; no reliable D call. Deletions cut 2 bases from V and 4 bases from J, with 12 bases between. The CDR3 runs to 15 residues. Germline values: CDR1 KGHSY, CDR2 FQNENV.

This clone turned up a few times. The rearrangement uses TRBV5-6 and TRBJ1-1; D is perhaps TRBD1 (5 bases). The CDR3 has 14 residues. V was clipped by 9 bases and J by 4 bases, with 19 bases between them. Germline loops: CDR1 SGHDT, CDR2 YYEEEE. The CDR3 DNA reads TGTGCCACCTCCCCGGCAGGGAGGGGCACTGAAGCTTTCTTT. Its translation is CATSPAGRGTEAFF.

The chain recombines TRBV9 with TRBJ1-2; perhaps TRBD1 as D (6 bases). The V gene lost 4 bases and the J gene lost 6 bases, with 10 bases spanning the gap. The germline V gene has CDR1 SGDLS and CDR2 YYNGEE. This CDR3 is 12 amino acids long. CDR3 in amino acids: CASSSRQDGYTF. The CDR3 DNA reads TGTGCCAGCAGCTCGCGACAGGATGGCTACACCTTC. The full variable domain, its missing parts supplied by reference TRBV9 and TRBJ1-2, is DSGVTQTPKHLITATGQRVTLRCSPRSGDLSVYWYQQSLDQGLQFLIQYYNGEERAKGNILERFSAQQFPDLHSELNLSSLELGDSALYFCASSSRQDGYTFGSGTRLTVV.

This clone was observed a handful of times. The chain combines TRBV4-3 with TRBJ1-5; 9 bases match TRBD1. From germline, CDR1 is LGHNA and CDR2 YSLEER. This CDR3 spans 15 amino acids. The V and J ends lost 0 bases and 6 bases, in that order; junction bases with no gene match: 3. The CDR3 nucleotides read TGCGCCAGCAGCCAAGATTACAGGGGGCGTCAGCCCCAGCATTTT. Amino acid sequence: CASSQDYRGRQPQHF.

The genes are TRBV30 and TRBJ1-4, with a tentative D call TRBD1 (6 bases). Looked up from germline, CDR1 is GTSNPN and CDR2 is SVGIG (reference sequence). The CDR3 loop spans 13 amino acids. Trimming stripped 8 bases from V and 4 bases from J, with 14 bases between. The CDR3: CAGTDSDNEKLFF. CDR3 DNA sequence: TGTGCCGGGACGGACAGCGATAATGAAAAACTGTTTTTT.

This clone has only a few counts. The gene calls are TRBV4-3 and TRBJ1-2; 11 bases line up with TRBD1. CDR1 and CDR2 from the germline V gene are LGHNA and YSLEER. V shed 0 bases, J shed 3 bases, and the junction held 9 bases outside the gene matches. The CDR3 extends over 18 amino acids. The CDR3 sequence is CASSQDPDRGQSDYGYTF. CDR3 coding DNA: TGCGCCAGCAGCCAAGATCCGGACAGGGGGCAATCGGACTATGGCTACACCTTC.

This clone was detected a few times. The chain carries TRBV4-1 and TRBJ2-3, with 7 positions matching TRBD2. The V gene's germline CDR1 is MGHRA and CDR2 YSYEKL. The CDR3 runs to 17 residues. J gave up 2 bases and V 0 bases, and 8 bases lay outside the gene matches. Here the CDR3 reads CASSQDGSGAPTDTQYF. As DNA, the CDR3 is TGCGCCAGCAGCCAAGATGGAAGCGGGGCCCCCACAGATACGCAGTATTTT.

The gene calls are TRBV11-2 and TRBJ2-7; 8 bases align to TRBD1. The ends lost 2 bases at V and 5 bases at J; junction bases unmatched: 5. The CDR3 length is 14 residues. CDR1 is SGHAT, CDR2 FQNNGV, per germline. CDR3 DNA: TGTGCCAGCAGCTTAAGGACAGGGTACCACGAGCAGTACTTC. Translated: CASSLRTGYHEQYF.

This sequence joins TRBV27 and TRBJ1-1; 7 bases are shared with TRBD1. This CDR3 has 13 amino acids. Germline CDR1 is MNHEY and CDR2 is SMNVEV (reference sequence). After removal of 6 bases from V and 8 bases from J, the junction contained 9 bases not matched to a gene. CDR3: CASRQGQFEEAFF. The CDR3 coding sequence is TGTGCCAGCAGGCAGGGACAGTTTGAAGAAGCTTTCTTT.

The chain carries TRBV30 and TRBJ2-3; 7 bases are shared with TRBD1. Per the germline V gene, CDR1 is GTSNPN and CDR2 is SVGIG (reference sequence). V trimming: 5 bases; J trimming: 4 bases; junction bases outside the gene matches: 9. This CDR3 is 14 amino acids long. The CDR3: CAWQGGESPDTQYF. DNA for the CDR3: TGTGCCTGGCAAGGGGGCGAAAGCCCAGATACGCAGTATTTT.

V is TRBV4-3 and J is TRBJ2-1, with D maybe TRBD2 (6 bases). The V end was cut by 0 bases, the J end by 10 bases, with 22 bases between. The CDR3 has 17 amino acids. CDR1 and CDR2 (germline): LGHNA, YSLEER. CDR3: CASSQDPGGAAGWEQFF. Written as DNA, the CDR3 is TGCGCCAGCAGCCAAGACCCCGGTGGGGCGGCGGGGTGGGAGCAGTTCTTC.

The rearrangement links TRBV11-2 to TRBJ2-3; 8 bases map to TRBD1. With 1 base clipped from V and 2 bases from J, the junction kept 5 bases outside the gene matches. The CDR3 has 16 amino acids. From germline, CDR1 is SGHAT and CDR2 FQNNGV. The CDR3 DNA follows: TGTGCCAGCAGCTTAGGGGGGACAGGCCTCACAGATACGCAGTATTTT. This codes for CASSLGGTGLTDTQYF.

The chain is built from TRBV27 and TRBJ1-5; the match to TRBD1 covers 7 bases. The J segment lost 4 bases and the V segment lost 5 bases, leaving 5 bases of the junction unmatched. The CDR3 loop spans 14 amino acids. Germline CDR1 reads MNHEY; CDR2 reads SMNVEV (reference sequence). CDR3 sequence (DNA): TGTGCCAGCAGTCCGGGACAGATGAATCAGCCCCAGCATTTT. Protein product: CASSPGQMNQPQHF.

In its sample, this clone was seen a few times. The rearrangement joins TRBV2 to TRBJ2-3, with D maybe TRBD1 (6 bases). The CDR3 covers 14 residues. Germline values: CDR1 SNHLY, CDR2 FYNNEI. Trimming pared 0 bases from V and 5 bases from J, leaving 9 bases between. The CDR3 loop is CASSEANRVDTQYF. The CDR3 DNA reads TGTGCCAGCAGTGAAGCGAACAGGGTAGATACGCAGTATTTT.

The chain carries TRBV10-1 and TRBJ2-7; D remains ambiguous. This CDR3 contains 13 residues. Trimming removed 3 bases from V and 0 bases from J, with 6 bases in between. The germline V gene encodes CDR1 WNHNN and CDR2 SYGVQD (reference sequence). CDR3 coding DNA: TGCGCCAGCAGTGAAAACACCTCCTACGAGCAGTACTTC. This encodes CASSENTSYEQYF.

The CDR3 DNA is TGTGCCAGCAGTTCTATGAGGGGGCGGTTCCCCCTCCACTTT. Encoded protein: CASSSMRGRFPLHF. The V gene is TRBV28, the J gene TRBJ1-6; 7 bases are shared with TRBD1. This CDR3 is built from 14 residues. Germline-derived CDR1 and CDR2 are MDHEN and SYDVKM. The ends lost 4 bases at V and 13 bases at J; junction bases unmatched: 10.

The chain recombines TRBV11-2 with TRBJ1-5, with no clear D. The CDR3 loop spans 14 amino acids. The V and J ends lost 5 bases and 1 base respectively, with 9 bases between them. Germline CDR1 reads SGHAT; CDR2 reads FQNNGV. CDR3 region: CASSQVQSNQPQHF. As DNA, the CDR3 is TGTGCCAGCAGCCAGGTCCAGAGCAATCAGCCCCAGCATTTT.

The chain couples TRBV5-1 to TRBJ2-3; 10 bases align to TRBD1. With 4 bases clipped from V and 4 bases from J, the junction kept 6 bases outside the gene matches. This CDR3 region has 15 residues. The germline gives CDR1 SGHRS, CDR2 YFSETQ. The CDR3 DNA is TGCGCCAGCAGCCGCCGGGACAGGGGTCCAGATACGCAGTATTTT. It yields the protein CASSRRDRGPDTQYF.

The chain joins TRBV27 to TRBJ1-5; 9 bases map to TRBD1. Germline V CDR1 and CDR2: MNHEY, SMNVEV (reference sequence). This CDR3 region has 14 residues. The V and J ends lost 2 bases and 4 bases, in that order; junction bases with no gene match: 0. The CDR3 loop reads CASSLGTGNQPQHF. The CDR3 DNA reads as TGTGCCAGCAGTTTAGGGACAGGGAATCAGCCCCAGCATTTT.